The 2 T cell receptor beta chains reported below all come from one sample, sequenced in a study of control samples from healthy donors and cancer patients. Sequenced by immunoSEQ multiplex PCR; TCRdb stores in-frame clones only, minus some. The sample has more than 85,000 clones; more than 85% are singletons. The sequenced sample consisted of blood. These receptors were taken from a woman aged 45-60 years in good health.

The chain combines TRBV6-5 with TRBJ2-3; a possible D gene is TRBD2 (6 bases). There are 12 residues in the CDR3. CDR1 is MNHEY and CDR2 is SVGAGI in the germline V gene. With 8 bases removed from V and 3 bases from J, the gap between germline ends came to 9 bases. The CDR3 loop is CASGRTTDTQYF. Here the CDR3 DNA reads TGTGCCAGCGGGAGGACGACAGATACGCAGTATTTT.

The chain is built from TRBV6-5 and TRBJ2-5; 11 bases align to TRBD1. The CDR3 contains 15 residues. The V gene end was trimmed by 6 bases and the J gene end by 2 bases; junction bases not matched to a gene: 5. Germline CDR1 reads MNHEY; CDR2 reads SVGAGI. The CDR3 region has the DNA TGTGCCAGCAGAAGGGACAGGGGGTCGCAAGAGACCCAGTACTTC. It is translated as CASRRDRGSQETQYF.